This passage covers 21 T cell receptor beta chains from one sample sequenced in a study of CD8 T cells in ankylosing spondylitis. Study-wide findings and caveats: A TCR beta motif made of fewer than ten highly homologous variants seemed typical of ankylosing spondylitis blood.

TCRdb re-called the 5' RACE reads with MiXCR, one entry per CDR3 protein. The data show 500,000 or so distinct CDR3 sequences, less than 6% seen once. These receptors lack a known antigen. The sample comprised blood, either unsorted or a sorted T cell fraction (not recorded which). The receptors stem from a male donor with ankylosing spondylitis.

This clonotype was seen only a few times. The chain carries TRBV10-3 and TRBJ2-7; 9 bases line up with TRBD1. CDR1 ENHRY and CDR2 SYGVKD come from the germline V gene. Trimming at V came to 4 bases and at J to 2 bases, leaving 9 bases not matched to a gene. The CDR3 extends over 16 amino acids. DNA for the CDR3: TGTGCCATCAGTGGGCGCGACAGGGGGGTTCCCTACGAGCAGTACTTC. The encoded protein is CAISGRDRGVPYEQYF.

This chain's CDR3 is CASSYGGVRPYNEQFF. In DNA, the CDR3 is TGTGCCAGCAGTTACGGTGGGGTCAGGCCTTACAATGAGCAGTTCTTC. The V call is TRBV6-2 or TRBV6-3, the J call TRBJ2-1, with no clear D. V was cut by 2 bases and J by 4 bases, with 15 bases left in between. CDR1 and CDR2 (germline): MNHEY, SVGEGT. The CDR3 extends over 16 amino acids.

This clonotype was counted ten times or more. This chain uses TRBV11-2 with TRBJ2-5; D unclear. Germline values: CDR1 SGHAT, CDR2 FQNNGV. Trimming took off 5 bases at V and 3 bases at J, with 13 bases between the two ends. This CDR3 has 14 residues. CDR3 nucleotide sequence: TGTGCCAGCAGCCTCCTCTTAATTGAAGAGACCCAGTACTTC. Translating gives CASSLLLIEETQYF.

This clonotype was seen ten or more times. The chain carries TRBV6-1 and TRBJ1-2, with 7 bases aligning to TRBD1. The junction had 3 bases not matched to a gene; V was cut back by 6 bases and J by 2 bases. The V gene's germline CDR1 is MNHNS and CDR2 SASEGT. There are 13 residues in the CDR3. This CDR3 is CASRAGQNYGYTF. The CDR3 DNA is TGTGCCAGCAGAGCGGGACAGAACTATGGCTACACCTTC.

V usage is TRBV20-1 and J usage is TRBJ2-3; D possibly corresponds to TRBD2 (6 bases). Germline V gene data show CDR1 as DFQATT and CDR2 as SNEGSKA (reference sequence). The CDR3 contains 17 residues. With 1 base removed from V and 5 bases from J, the gap between germline ends came to 22 bases. The CDR3 DNA reads TGCAGTGCTAGAGGGCTCCCCTCCAGGCTAGCGAAAGATACGCAGTATTTT. It codes for CSARGLPSRLAKDTQYF.

The chain recombines TRBV6-2 or TRBV6-3 with TRBJ2-3; maybe TRBD2 (5 bases). Germline values: CDR1 MNHEY, CDR2 SVGEGT. The CDR3 is made up of 14 amino acids. V was pared by 5 bases and J by 0 bases, with 9 bases between. The CDR3 DNA reads TGTGCCAGCAGTGCGAGGGAGAGCACAGATACGCAGTATTTT. It codes for CASSARESTDTQYF.

This clonotype was seen a handful of times. This rearrangement joins TRBV5-1 to TRBJ2-1; 7 nucleotides agree with TRBD2. Per germline, CDR1 SGHRS and CDR2 YFSETQ. The J segment lost 6 bases and the V segment lost 5 bases, leaving 11 bases of the junction unmatched. The length of the CDR3 is 15 residues. Written as DNA, the CDR3 is TGCGCCAGCAGTAAGGCCGGGACTACCAGCAATGAGCAGTTCTTC. The encoded protein is CASSKAGTTSNEQFF.

This clonotype was recorded at least ten times. CDR3: CASSKDHGQGNEQYF. The CDR3 nucleotides read TGTGCCAGCAGCAAAGATCATGGACAGGGGAACGAGCAGTACTTC. This chain connects TRBV21-1 to TRBJ2-7; no DNA check was done on the table's D call, TRBD1. TRBV21-1 is termed a pseudogene. CDR3 length: 15 residues.

This clonotype was recorded at least ten times. J is TRBJ2-1 and V is TRBV6-1; 8 nucleotides match TRBD1. The length of the CDR3 is 17 residues. CDR1 and CDR2 (germline): MNHNS, SASEGT. The V gene end was trimmed by 2 bases and the J gene end by 2 bases; junction bases not matched to a gene: 8. The CDR3 protein is CASSERTGKAPYNEQFF. Here the CDR3 DNA reads TGTGCCAGCAGTGAACGGACAGGGAAAGCCCCCTACAATGAGCAGTTCTTC.

This clonotype was detected many times. V gene TRBV15 combines with J gene TRBJ2-5; 8 bases align to TRBD2. CDR1 LNHNV and CDR2 YYDKDF come from the germline V gene (reference sequence). V shed 8 bases, J shed 4 bases, and the junction held 6 bases outside the gene matches. CDR3 length: 13 residues. The CDR3 loop is CATGGRFGETQYF. The CDR3 DNA reads TGTGCCACCGGCGGGAGGTTTGGAGAGACCCAGTACTTC.

The rearrangement links TRBV6-2 or TRBV6-3 to TRBJ2-6; 13 bases are a match to TRBD2. This CDR3 spans 19 amino acids. J lost 0 bases, V lost 6 bases, and 8 bases had no gene match. The germline gives CDR1 MNHEY, CDR2 SVGEGT. The CDR3 nucleotides read TGTGCCAGCAGGGTCGGACTAGCGGGAGTTTTCTCTGGGGCCAACGTCCTGACTTTC. This sequence encodes CASRVGLAGVFSGANVLTF.

This clonotype occurred many times. The chain combines TRBV29-1 with TRBJ2-5; 10 bases are shared with TRBD2. Germline assignment: CDR1 SQVTM and CDR2 ANQGSEA. The CDR3 has 16 residues. V lost 5 bases and J lost 3; bases outside the gene matches: 12. This CDR3 reads CSVPASGRLSEETQYF. CDR3 nucleotide sequence: TGCAGCGTTCCTGCTAGCGGGAGACTTTCGGAAGAGACCCAGTACTTC. The full variable domain, in which reference TRBV29-1 and TRBJ2-5 provide the parts outside the CDR3, is SAVISQKPSRDICQRGTSLTIQCQVDSQVTMMFWYRQQPGQSLTLIATANQGSEATYESGFVIDKFPISRPNLTFSTLTVSNMSPEDSSIYLCSVPASGRLSEETQYFGPGTRLLVL.

The sample holds many counts of this clonotype. This chain joins TRBV29-1 and TRBJ1-1, with D perhaps TRBD1 (5 bases). The CDR3 runs 16 residues. V lost 7 bases and J lost 2, with 23 bases in between. CDR1 is SQVTM, CDR2 ANQGSEA, per germline. CDR3 nucleotides: TGCAGCGCCCATCACTGGGGGGGGGGACCAAACACTGAAGCTTTCTTT. Its translation: CSAHHWGGGPNTEAFF. The whole variable domain, filled in from reference TRBV29-1 and TRBJ1-1, reads SAVISQKPSRDICQRGTSLTIQCQVDSQVTMMFWYRQQPGQSLTLIATANQGSEATYESGFVIDKFPISRPNLTFSTLTVSNMSPEDSSIYLCSAHHWGGGPNTEAFFGQGTRLTVV.

This rearrangement joins TRBV20-1 to TRBJ2-5; D is unclear. Trimming stripped 4 bases from V and 2 bases from J, with 17 bases between. The CDR3 extends over 15 amino acids. The germline CDR1 and CDR2 sequences are DFQATT and SNEGSKA (reference sequence). The CDR3 sequence: CSANGDRSDQETQYF. The CDR3 DNA reads as TGCAGTGCTAATGGAGACCGCAGCGATCAAGAGACCCAGTACTTC.

This chain joins TRBV5-5 and TRBJ2-5, with 7 bases identical to TRBD1. The germline CDR1 and CDR2 sequences are SGHKS and YYEKEE (reference sequence). The V gene end was trimmed by 9 bases and the J gene end by 2 bases; junction bases not matched to a gene: 10. The CDR3 consists of 14 residues. The CDR3 DNA follows: TGTGCCACCCAACCGGGACAGATACAAGAGACCCAGTACTTC. Amino acid sequence: CATQPGQIQETQYF.

This clonotype was counted only a few times. The V and J genes are TRBV5-1 and TRBJ1-1; D uncertain. Per the germline V gene, CDR1 is SGHRS and CDR2 is YFSETQ. Trimming pared 1 base from V and 0 bases from J, leaving 10 bases between. This CDR3 is 15 amino acids long. The CDR3 DNA reads TGCGCCAGCAGCTTGCTCTGGCAGATGAACACTGAAGCTTTCTTT. Translation gives CASSLLWQMNTEAFF.

V and J are TRBV20-1 and TRBJ1-5; unclear D gene. V dropped 0 bases and J dropped 4 bases, with 13 bases sitting between them. The V gene's germline CDR1 is DFQATT and CDR2 SNEGSKA (reference sequence). CDR3 length equals 15 residues. The CDR3 protein is CSAREFLGGNQPQHF. CDR3 nucleotide sequence: TGCAGTGCTAGAGAGTTTTTAGGTGGTAATCAGCCCCAGCATTTT.

This clonotype was seen repeatedly, ten times or more. The rearrangement uses TRBV20-1 and TRBJ2-1, with D possibly TRBD1 on 5 matching bases. This CDR3 spans 13 amino acids. V lost 5 bases and J 6 bases, leaving 14 bases between the germline ends. CDR1 DFQATT and CDR2 SNEGSKA come from the germline V gene (reference sequence). The CDR3: CSAWSGSVNEQFF. CDR3 nucleotide sequence: TGCAGTGCTTGGTCAGGGTCGGTCAATGAGCAGTTCTTC.

This clonotype showed up many times. The chain recombines TRBV5-5 with TRBJ1-2; 12 positions agree with TRBD1. The CDR3 has 16 residues. Germline V gene data show CDR1 as SGHKS and CDR2 as YYEKEE (reference sequence). Trimming removed 4 bases from V and 5 bases from J; junction bases left unmatched: 9. CDR3 sequence: CASSPGTGGGSYGYTF. CDR3 in DNA: TGTGCCAGCAGCCCCGGGACAGGGGGCGGAAGTTATGGCTACACCTTC.

This clonotype was recorded once. Being one base from a much bigger clone, this may be a read error. The chain is built from TRBV5-1 and TRBJ2-1; D may be TRBD2 (5 bases). CDR3 length: 14 residues. CDR1 SGHRS and CDR2 YFSETQ come from the germline V gene. Trimming cost V 1 base and J 5 bases, with 10 bases left between them. The CDR3 nucleotides are TGCGCCAGCAGCTTGCAGACTACGAACAATGAGCAGTTCTTC. Its protein is CASSLQTTNNEQFF.

This clonotype was counted at least ten times. The V call is TRBV20-1, the J call TRBJ1-5, with D uncertain. CDR3 length: 11 residues. Germline CDR1 is DFQATT and CDR2 is SNEGSKA (reference sequence). V was shortened by 3 bases and J by 6 bases, with 6 bases between the two germline ends. CDR3 sequence (DNA): TGCAGTGCTAGTTCCTGTCAGCCCCAGCATTTT. Protein: CSASSCQPQHF.